The 20 T cell receptor beta chains given below trace back to one sample, sequenced in a study of blood T cells in healthy people across ages. Using a J-beta primer mix together with a sample-barcoded 5' primer, a second PCR was run for roughly 7 to 11 cycles. TCRdb passed the 5' RACE reads through MiXCR, listing each CDR3 protein once. The table includes around 1,600,000 distinct CDR3 sequences, roughly 43% detected once. Sequenced material: blood. The receptors originated from a young woman in good health.

In regard to this clonotype: The germline gene is not matched at one end of the junction; a read error may be the cause. The genes are TRBV3-1 and TRBJ2-7; D remains unclear. This CDR3 spans 14 amino acids. Germline CDR1 and CDR2: LGHDT and YNNKEL (reference sequence). DNA for the CDR3: TGTGCCAGCAGCCAATGGCAGGCTAACTACGAGCAGTGCTTC. Its protein product is CASSQWQANYEQCF.

V usage is TRBV7-2 and J usage is TRBJ1-1, with no clear D. The germline CDR1 and CDR2 sequences are SGHTA and FQGNSA. Trimming shortened V by 6 bases and J by 6 bases, and 8 bases separated the two germline ends. The CDR3 has 11 amino acids. The CDR3, as DNA: TGTGCCAGCAGACATAATTCTGAAGCTTTCTTT. Amino acid sequence: CASRHNSEAFF.

The V gene is TRBV7-9, the J gene TRBJ2-7; D might be TRBD1 (6 bases). Germline V gene sequence: CDR1 SEHNR, CDR2 FQNEAQ (reference sequence). The length of the CDR3 is 13 residues. With 6 bases removed from V and 3 bases from J, the gap between germline ends came to 12 bases. The CDR3 DNA is TGTGCCAGCAGACAGGGACACCTCTACGAGCAGTACTTC. It codes for CASRQGHLYEQYF.

V usage is TRBV30 and J usage is TRBJ2-1, with 8 nucleotides matching TRBD2. The V gene's germline CDR1 is GTSNPN and CDR2 SVGIG (reference sequence). V trimming: 0 bases; J trimming: 0 bases; junction bases outside the gene matches: 4. The CDR3 contains 16 residues. CDR3 protein: CAWSVPLAGSYNEQFF. In DNA, the CDR3 is TGTGCCTGGAGTGTACCCCTAGCGGGCTCCTACAATGAGCAGTTCTTC.

This sequence joins TRBV5-4 and TRBJ1-5, with 8 bases identical to TRBD1. The germline V gene has CDR1 SGHNT and CDR2 YYREEE (reference sequence). The ends lost 0 bases at V and 7 bases at J; junction bases unmatched: 9. The CDR3 length is 16 residues. The CDR3: CASSLAGGLVSQPQHF. For the CDR3, the DNA is TGTGCCAGCAGCTTGGCAGGGGGCCTCGTTTCCCAGCCCCAGCATTTT.

The chain links TRBV6-5 to TRBJ2-5; D is perhaps TRBD2 (6 bases). The V end was cut by 0 bases, the J end by 2 bases, with 13 bases between. This CDR3 comprises 16 residues. The germline CDR1 and CDR2 sequences are MNHEY and SVGAGI. This chain's CDR3 is CASSYSTGELQETQYF. The CDR3 nucleotides read TGTGCCAGCAGTTACTCGACGGGGGAGCTACAAGAGACCCAGTACTTC.

V usage is TRBV7-2 and J usage is TRBJ2-1; 8 bases match TRBD2. This CDR3 has 14 residues. The germline gives CDR1 SGHTA, CDR2 FQGNSA. After removal of 5 bases from V and 2 bases from J, the junction contained 2 bases not matched to a gene. CDR3 amino acids: CASSTLAAYNEQFF. Here the CDR3 DNA reads TGTGCCAGCAGCACACTAGCGGCCTACAATGAGCAGTTCTTC.

V usage is TRBV5-1 and J usage is TRBJ2-1; the match to TRBD2 covers 14 bases. J was trimmed by 3 bases and V by 4 bases; bases with no gene match: 12. The CDR3 has 19 residues. CDR1 is SGHRS and CDR2 is YFSETQ in the germline V gene. The CDR3 DNA is TGCGCCAGCAGCGCGTCCGGGACTAGCGGGAGTGGGTTCTACAATGAGCAGTTCTTC. It is translated as CASSASGTSGSGFYNEQFF. Combining the CDR3 with reference TRBV5-1 and TRBJ2-1 gives the whole variable domain KAGVTQTPRYLIKTRGQQVTLSCSPISGHRSVSWYQQTPGQGLQFLFEYFSETQRNKGNFPGRFSGRQFSNSRSEMNVSTLELGDSALYLCASSASGTSGSGFYNEQFFGPGTRLTVL.

This clonotype was counted a few times. The rearrangement uses TRBV20-1 and TRBJ2-1, with unresolved D. The CDR3 has 16 residues. Germline V gene sequence: CDR1 DFQATT, CDR2 SNEGSKA (reference sequence). Trimming took 1 base from V and 0 from J, leaving 13 bases between them. CDR3 DNA sequence: TGCAGTGCTAGAGTTTTTGGCGAGAGCTCCTACAATGAGCAGTTCTTC. Its translation is CSARVFGESSYNEQFF.

The chain recombines TRBV3-1 with TRBJ1-2; D is unclear. The V and J ends lost 1 base and 5 bases respectively, with 14 bases between them. The CDR3 runs 15 residues. Germline V gene lookup returns CDR1 LGHDT and CDR2 YNNKEL (reference sequence). CDR3 in amino acids: CASSQGRAARYGYTF. Written as DNA, the CDR3 is TGTGCCAGCAGCCAAGGTCGGGCAGCGAGGTATGGCTACACCTTC.

The chain recombines TRBV29-1 with TRBJ2-5, with 8 bases aligning to TRBD2. Trimming removed 4 bases from V and 11 bases from J; junction bases left unmatched: 15. The CDR3 consists of 14 residues. The germline CDR1 and CDR2 sequences are SQVTM and ANQGSEA. CDR3 protein: CSVVASGSHNEQYF. In DNA, the CDR3 is TGCAGCGTTGTGGCTAGCGGGTCGCACAATGAGCAGTACTTC.

The rearrangement links TRBV7-2 to TRBJ2-5, with D hard to call. CDR1 is SGHTA, CDR2 FQGNSA, per germline. The length of the CDR3 is 15 residues. V lost 4 bases and J lost 1, with 13 bases in between. The CDR3 sequence: CASSSDISLQETQYF. The CDR3 bases are TGTGCCAGCAGCTCCGACATAAGCCTCCAAGAGACCCAGTACTTC.

The gene calls are TRBV5-1 and TRBJ2-1; no firm D call. V was clipped by 1 base and J by 5 bases, with 10 bases between them. In germline, CDR1 is SGHRS, CDR2 YFSETQ. The CDR3 is made up of 14 amino acids. CDR3: CASSLSAYNNEQFF. The CDR3 DNA is TGCGCCAGCAGCTTGTCCGCCTACAACAATGAGCAGTTCTTC.

J is TRBJ2-7 and V is TRBV12-3 or TRBV12-4; D is unresolved. The CDR3 has 13 residues. Trimming stripped 7 bases from V and 0 bases from J, with 10 bases between. This CDR3 is CASTNGYSYEQYF. In DNA, the CDR3 is TGTGCCAGCACCAATGGATACTCCTACGAGCAGTACTTC.

This clonotype has only a few counts. The J gene is TRBJ2-1, the V gene TRBV29-1, with no clear D. From germline, CDR1 is SQVTM and CDR2 ANQGSEA. The CDR3 is 18 amino acids. V was pared by 8 bases and J by 0 bases, with 26 bases between. The CDR3 reads CSHHADAPADPSYNEQFF. The CDR3 DNA reads TGCAGCCACCATGCCGATGCCCCGGCGGACCCCTCCTACAATGAGCAGTTCTTC.

This clonotype turned up a few times. The chain links TRBV13 to TRBJ2-1; D tentatively fits TRBD1 or TRBD2 (5 bases each). Germline V gene sequence: CDR1 PRHDT, CDR2 FYEKMQ (reference sequence). Between the trimmed V and J ends, which lost 2 bases and 7 bases, there was a span of 18 bases. The CDR3 spans 16 residues. The CDR3 DNA reads TGTGCCAGCAGCTTAACTGCATGGGGGACCGATAATGAGCAGTTCTTC. Its protein is CASSLTAWGTDNEQFF.

The CDR3: CASTGQHSPYGYEQYF. The CDR3 DNA sequence: TGTGCCAGCACCGGACAGCATTCCCCTTACGGATACGAGCAGTACTTC. This chain joins TRBV7-2 and TRBJ2-7, with D possibly TRBD1 on 6 matching bases. V lost 7 bases and J lost 4, with 23 bases in between. Per the germline V gene, CDR1 is SGHTA and CDR2 is FQGNSA. This CDR3 has 16 residues.

The table lists this clonotype with a few counts. The chain links TRBV6-6 to TRBJ1-1; possible D gene TRBD1, 5 bases. The CDR3 is 14 amino acids. Germline V gene lookup returns CDR1 MNHNY and CDR2 SVGAGI (reference sequence). The ends were cut back, 6 bases at V and 6 bases at J, with 17 bases in the middle. The CDR3 loop reads CASRGTGKGAEAFF. CDR3 nucleotides: TGTGCCAGCAGGGGGACGGGCAAAGGGGCTGAAGCTTTCTTT.

This clonotype was counted a few times. V and J are TRBV20-1 and TRBJ2-7; the match to TRBD1 covers 8 bases. With V trimmed by 5 bases and J by 6 bases, 3 bases remained unmatched. This CDR3 is built from 11 residues. CDR1 and CDR2 from the germline V gene are DFQATT and SNEGSKA (reference sequence). DNA of the CDR3: TGCAGTGCTCCGGACAGGGTCGAGCAGTACTTC. As protein: CSAPDRVEQYF.

The rearrangement joins TRBV4-3 to TRBJ2-2, with D possibly matching TRBD1 (6 bases). The germline gives CDR1 LGHNA, CDR2 YSLEER. The V and J ends lost 4 bases and 5 bases respectively, with 11 bases between them. This CDR3 is 14 amino acids long. CDR3 in DNA: TGCGCCAGCAGCCGTAAAGGGGGAACCGGGGAGCTGTTTTTT. This codes for CASSRKGGTGELFF.